The 27 T cell receptor beta chains below all came from one sample that was sequenced in a study of molecular identifiers for immune sequencing clone quantification. TCRdb reanalysed the PCR reads using MiXCR and keeps one entry per CDR3 protein. The sample shows about 640,000 distinct CDR3 sequences, nearly 20% of them seen only once. Sequencing was performed on naive CD8+ T cells from blood, with Jurkat cell RNA spiked in. Subset of the sample: FACS-sorted CD8+CD4-CCR7+CD45RA+ naive T cells. The receptors shown here come from a human donor in good health. Some libraries in this study had Jurkat cell RNA spiked in.

This clonotype was detected ten times or more. The V and J genes are TRBV5-1 and TRBJ2-7, with TRBD2 matching 11 bases. CDR3 length equals 13 residues. Unmatched junction bases numbered 0, after V lost 1 base and J lost 6 bases. Germline CDR1 SGHRS, CDR2 YFSETQ. CDR3 sequence: CASSLTSGSEQYF. As DNA, the CDR3 is TGCGCCAGCAGCTTGACTAGCGGGAGCGAGCAGTACTTC.

About this clonotype itself: This may arise from a read error, as a much more abundant clone is one base away. The CDR3 loop reads CASSIGNGIGEQCF. In nucleotides, the CDR3 is TGTGCCAGTAGTATAGGCAACGGTATCGGAGAGCAGTGCTTC. The chain employs TRBV19 and TRBJ2-7; the D is unclear. CDR3 size: 14 residues. Germline V gene data show CDR1 as LNHDA and CDR2 as SQIVND (reference sequence).

The sample holds many counts of this clonotype. The chain links TRBV5-4 to TRBJ1-1; D is unclear. V was trimmed by 4 bases and J by 7 bases, leaving 11 bases between them. CDR3 length: 12 amino acids. CDR1 is SGHNT and CDR2 is YYREEE in the germline V gene (reference sequence). The CDR3, as DNA: TGTGCCAGCAGCCCTGGAGGGAATGAAGCTTTCTTT. The encoded protein is CASSPGGNEAFF. Together with reference TRBV5-4 and TRBJ1-1, the CDR3 gives the full variable domain: ETGVTQSPTHLIKTRGQQVTLRCSSQSGHNTVSWYQQALGQGPQFIFQYYREEENGRGNFPPRFSGLQFPNYSSELNVNALELDDSALYLCASSPGGNEAFFGQGTRLTVV.

Details on this clonotype: This sequence may be a read error, since a much larger clone differs from it by one base. V usage is TRBV27 and J usage is TRBJ2-3; D is ambiguous. The CDR3 spans 17 residues. Germline V gene lookup returns CDR1 MNHEY and CDR2 SMNVEV (reference sequence). V was trimmed by 11 bases and J by 0 bases, leaving 24 bases between them. CDR3 DNA sequence: TGTGCCTGCCAGTCCCGAGGAGACGCTCCTAGCACAGATACGCAGTATTTT. Translated, it gives CACQSRGDAPSTDTQYF.

This clonotype showed up many times. The chain carries TRBV14 and TRBJ1-1; D is unclear. CDR1 is SGHDN, CDR2 FVKESK, per germline. V lost 4 bases, J lost 3 bases, and 15 bases lay in between. The CDR3 totals 15 residues. The CDR3 DNA reads TGTGCCAGCAGCCCATACACGGCAAGTGACACTGAAGCTTTCTTT. It specifies CASSPYTASDTEAFF.

The rearrangement links TRBV11-3 to TRBJ2-1; 9 positions match TRBD1. This CDR3 has 16 amino acids. CDR1 is SGHNT, CDR2 YENEEA, per germline. Trimming took 2 bases from V and 10 from J; bases not matched to a gene: 12. The CDR3 loop is CASSLRDRVPSGEQFF. CDR3 nucleotides: TGTGCCAGCAGCTTACGGGACAGGGTCCCTAGCGGAGAGCAGTTCTTC.

The chain joins TRBV15 to TRBJ2-7; tentatively, D is TRBD1 (6 bases). The CDR3 consists of 14 residues. Trimming pared 3 bases from V and 3 bases from J, leaving 12 bases between. Germline V gene sequence: CDR1 LNHNV, CDR2 YYDKDF (reference sequence). The CDR3 here is CATSRDTGYYEQYF. DNA of the CDR3: TGTGCCACCAGCAGGGATACAGGGTACTACGAGCAGTACTTC. The complete variable domain, with remaining parts taken from reference TRBV15 and TRBJ2-7, reads DAMVIQNPRYQVTQFGKPVTLSCSQTLNHNVMYWYQQKSSQAPKLLFHYYDKDFNNEADTPDNFQSRRPNTSFCFLDIRSPGLGDTAMYLCATSRDTGYYEQYFGPGTRLTVT.

The table lists this clonotype with many counts. The chain joins TRBV29-1 to TRBJ2-7, with TRBD2 as a possible D gene (7 bases). There are 13 residues in the CDR3. Germline V gene sequence: CDR1 SQVTM, CDR2 ANQGSEA. The ends were cut back, 3 bases at V and 5 bases at J, with 14 bases in the middle. The chain's CDR3 is CSVDGGRVDEQYF. CDR3 nucleotides: TGCAGCGTTGACGGGGGGCGCGTGGACGAGCAGTACTTC.

In its sample, this clonotype was seen many times. The chain couples TRBV20-1 to TRBJ1-4, with D hard to call. V lost 3 bases and J 1 base, leaving 27 bases between the germline ends. This CDR3 spans 20 amino acids. CDR1 and CDR2 (germline): DFQATT, SNEGSKA (reference sequence). The CDR3 region is CSAREPGRADPFGTNEKLFF. CDR3 DNA: TGCAGTGCTAGGGAGCCCGGGAGAGCAGACCCGTTTGGAACTAATGAAAAACTGTTTTTT.

Concerning this clonotype: A much larger clone lies one base from this, so it may be a read error. The chain couples TRBV4-2 to TRBJ1-5; 7 nucleotides match TRBD1. The V segment lost 2 bases and the J segment 0 bases; nucleotides outside the gene matches: 16. From germline, CDR1 is LGHNA and CDR2 YNFKEQ. CDR3 length equals 20 residues. The CDR3 loop is CASSQLLTGMAKYSNQPQHF. CDR3 sequence (DNA): TGTGCCAGCAGCCAATTGTTGACAGGGATGGCAAAATATAGCAATCAGCCCCAGCATTTT.

The table lists this clonotype with many counts. This rearrangement joins TRBV5-6 to TRBJ2-7; D remains ambiguous. Trimming removed 4 bases at V and 4 bases at J, with 9 bases between. Germline V gives CDR1 SGHDT, CDR2 YYEEEE. The CDR3 totals 12 residues. CDR3 nucleotide sequence: TGTGCCAGCAGCCTGACCCTATACGAGCAGTACTTC. Protein product: CASSLTLYEQYF.

This clonotype was counted at least ten times. The V call is TRBV7-6, the J call TRBJ1-1, with 8 bases fitting TRBD1. The V and J ends lost 0 bases and 1 base, in that order; junction bases with no gene match: 7. The CDR3 is 17 residues long. The V gene's germline CDR1 is SGHVS and CDR2 FNYEAQ. CDR3 sequence reads: CASSLARGQGKNTEAFF. CDR3 sequence (DNA): TGTGCCAGCAGCTTAGCGCGAGGACAGGGTAAGAACACTGAAGCTTTCTTT.

This clonotype came up a few times. The chain joins TRBV27 to TRBJ2-7, with 9 bases fitting TRBD2. Germline V gene sequence: CDR1 MNHEY, CDR2 SMNVEV (reference sequence). J gave up 2 bases and V 8 bases, and 10 bases lay outside the gene matches. CDR3 size: 15 residues. The CDR3: CASATRTSEAYEQYF. For the CDR3, the DNA is TGTGCCAGCGCGACGAGGACTAGCGAGGCCTACGAGCAGTACTTC.

This clonotype was seen a few times. This rearrangement joins TRBV30 to TRBJ2-3; D remains ambiguous. V lost 2 bases to trimming and J lost 4 bases, with 7 bases between them. The CDR3 is 12 amino acids. CDR1 GTSNPN and CDR2 SVGIG come from the germline V gene (reference sequence). The CDR3 spells CAWSSGADTQYF. The CDR3 nucleotides are TGTGCCTGGAGTAGTGGGGCAGATACGCAGTATTTT.

This clonotype was recorded only once. This sequence joins TRBV19 and TRBJ2-2, with 7 bases identical to TRBD1. CDR3 length equals 14 residues. The ends lost 6 bases at V and 5 bases at J; junction bases unmatched: 6. The germline gives CDR1 LNHDA, CDR2 SQIVND (reference sequence). In DNA form, the CDR3 reads TGTGCCAGTAGAGGGCAGGGGGTGACCGGGGAGCTGTTTTTT. This sequence encodes CASRGQGVTGELFF.

This clonotype was seen at least ten times. The V call is TRBV5-1, the J call TRBJ2-5; D is undetermined. The CDR3 consists of 14 residues. V was clipped by 2 bases and J by 5 bases, with 13 bases between them. Germline loops: CDR1 SGHRS, CDR2 YFSETQ. The CDR3 bases are TGCGCCAGCAGCTTCATCAGCCTCCGGGAGACCCAGTACTTC. Translated, it gives CASSFISLRETQYF.

The table lists this clonotype with a few counts. This chain connects TRBV19 to TRBJ2-1; 9 nucleotides match TRBD1. CDR3 size: 12 residues. Germline lookup yields CDR1 LNHDA and CDR2 SQIVND (reference sequence). The ends lost 11 bases at V and 5 bases at J; junction bases unmatched: 4. This CDR3 is CAVWDRDNEQFF. The CDR3 DNA follows: TGTGCCGTGTGGGACAGGGACAATGAGCAGTTCTTC.

The table lists this clonotype with a count of one. A much larger clone is a single base away; this may be a read error. The J gene is TRBJ2-7, the V gene TRBV7-9; no reliable D call. The germline V gene has CDR1 SEHNR and CDR2 FQNEAQ (reference sequence). CDR3 length: 15 residues. The CDR3 bases are TGTGCCCGCAGCTCCGAGAGGTATAACACTTACGAGCAGTACTTC. Protein sequence: CARSSERYNTYEQYF.

A remark on this clonotype: This may arise from a read error, as a much more abundant clone is one base away. CDR3 coding DNA: TGTGCCAGCAGCTCGACAGGGTCGACCTACGAGCAGTACTTC. Amino acids: CASSSTGSTYEQYF. The chain joins TRBV5-6 to TRBJ2-7; TRBD1 matches at 7 bases. The CDR3 runs 14 residues. The ends lost 3 bases at V and 2 bases at J; junction bases unmatched: 5. Germline assignment: CDR1 SGHDT and CDR2 YYEEEE.

The chain combines TRBV5-8 with TRBJ1-6, with D perhaps TRBD1 (5 bases). V lost 4 bases to trimming and J lost 9 bases, with 20 bases between them. This CDR3 has 16 amino acids. Germline values: CDR1 SGHTS, CDR2 YDEGEE. CDR3 region: CASSPWGGPTSSPLHF. In DNA, the CDR3 is TGTGCCAGCAGCCCTTGGGGGGGTCCTACAAGTTCACCCCTCCACTTT.

At least ten counts were recorded for this clonotype. The V call is TRBV5-6, the J call TRBJ1-6; 7 bases are a match to TRBD1. Germline CDR1 reads SGHDT; CDR2 reads YYEEEE. The ends lost 3 bases at V and 5 bases at J; junction bases unmatched: 5. CDR3 length equals 15 residues. The CDR3 loop reads CASSYGTADNSPLHF. CDR3 sequence (DNA): TGTGCCAGCAGCTACGGGACAGCCGATAATTCACCCCTCCACTTT.

The CDR3 loop is CASSQDWGEGGYGYTF. The CDR3 DNA is TGCGCCAGCAGCCAAGATTGGGGCGAAGGGGGCTATGGCTACACCTTC. The rearrangement joins TRBV4-3 to TRBJ1-2, with a weak D call TRBD1 (6 bases). Trimming shortened V by 0 bases and J by 4 bases, and 15 bases separated the two germline ends. Per germline, CDR1 LGHNA and CDR2 YSLEER. The CDR3 has 16 amino acids.

This clonotype was seen many times. This rearrangement joins TRBV12-3 or TRBV12-4 to TRBJ2-3; TRBD1 matches at 9 bases. The CDR3 totals 15 residues. Trimming cost V 0 bases and J 6 bases; bases outside gene matches: 4. DNA of the CDR3: TGTGCCAGCAGTTTAGCGACAGGGGGTTTGGATACGCAGTATTTT. Its protein product is CASSLATGGLDTQYF.

This clonotype showed up just a few times. The rearrangement links TRBV5-6 to TRBJ1-5; D is undetermined. CDR3 length: 17 amino acids. Per germline, CDR1 SGHDT and CDR2 YYEEEE. V lost 1 base to trimming and J lost 3 bases, with 17 bases between them. The CDR3 DNA reads TGTGCCAGCAGCTTGACAACGAGGTTGGTGGCCAATCAGCCCCAGCATTTT. This encodes CASSLTTRLVANQPQHF.

About this clonotype itself: A single base separates this from a much larger clone, so it may be a read error. This chain joins TRBV6-1 and TRBJ2-2, with 8 bases identical to TRBD2. Germline V CDR1 and CDR2: MNHNS, SASEGT. Trimming at V came to 8 bases and at J to 3 bases, leaving 8 bases not matched to a gene. This CDR3 spans 15 amino acids. CDR3 in amino acids: CASPGGDLDTGELFF. Here the CDR3 DNA reads TGTGCCAGCCCCGGGGGGGATCTGGACACCGGGGAGCTGTTTTTT.

This clonotype was counted ten times or more. The chain employs TRBV5-6 and TRBJ1-1; possible D gene TRBD1, 5 bases. The germline gives CDR1 SGHDT, CDR2 YYEEEE. Trimming took off 3 bases at V and 0 bases at J, with 18 bases between the two ends. The CDR3 length is 17 residues. The CDR3 DNA is TGTGCCAGCAGCTCCGGATGGCCAGGGATGATGAACACTGAAGCTTTCTTT. Amino acid sequence: CASSSGWPGMMNTEAFF.

This clonotype has a count of ten or more. This chain joins TRBV7-9 and TRBJ2-7; TRBD2 agrees at 7 bases. This CDR3 region has 13 residues. Germline trimming cut 5 bases from V and 6 bases from J; bases unmatched to any gene: 7. Germline assignment: CDR1 SEHNR and CDR2 FQNEAQ (reference sequence). The CDR3 is CASSPTSYGEQYF. The CDR3 DNA sequence: TGTGCCAGCAGCCCGACTAGCTATGGCGAGCAGTACTTC.